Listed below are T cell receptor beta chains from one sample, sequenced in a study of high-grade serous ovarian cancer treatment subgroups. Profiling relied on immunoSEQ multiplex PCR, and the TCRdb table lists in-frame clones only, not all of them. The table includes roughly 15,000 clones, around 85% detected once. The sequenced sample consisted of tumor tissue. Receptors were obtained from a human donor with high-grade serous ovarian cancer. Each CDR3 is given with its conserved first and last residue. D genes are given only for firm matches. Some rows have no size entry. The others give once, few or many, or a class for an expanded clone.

CDR3: CASSRAQGHEQYF
DNA: TGTGCCAGCTCCCGAGCGCAGGGCCACGAGCAGTACTTC
size: NA
D: NA
V: TRBV18
length: 13
J: TRBJ2-7

CDR3: CASSKRGVSYNEQFF
DNA: TGTGCCAGTAGTAAGCGGGGTGTCTCCTACAATGAGCAGTTCTTC
size: NA
D: TRBD2
V: TRBV19
length: 15
J: TRBJ2-1

CDR3: CASSLTQSPIYGYTF
DNA: TGTGCCAGCAGCTTGACCCAGAGCCCCATCTATGGCTACACCTTC
size: NA
D: NA
V: TRBV7-2
length: 15
J: TRBJ1-2

CDR3: CASARLTTGELFF
DNA: TGTGCCAGCGCCAGGCTCACCACCGGGGAGCTGTTTTTT
size: NA
D: NA
V: TRBV7-3
length: 13
J: TRBJ2-2

CDR3: CSVDRGLEAFF
DNA: TGCAGCGTCGACAGGGGGCTTGAAGCTTTCTTT
size: NA
D: TRBD1
V: TRBV29-1
length: 11
J: TRBJ1-1

CDR3: CASGTSSGNTIYF
DNA: TGCGCCAGCGGGACCTCCTCTGGAAACACCATATATTTT
size: once
D: NA
V: TRBV5-1
length: 13
J: TRBJ1-3

CDR3: CASSLVPGLSGNTIYF
DNA: TGCGCCAGCAGCTTGGTGCCGGGGTTGTCTGGAAACACCATATATTTT
size: NA
D: NA
V: TRBV5-1
length: 16
J: TRBJ1-3

CDR3: CASSSGTGGSTEAFF
DNA: TGTGCCAGCAGTTCGGGGACCGGAGGCAGCACTGAAGCTTTCTTT
size: once
D: NA
V: TRBV6-5
length: 15
J: TRBJ1-1

CDR3: CASSQEEGREREQFF
DNA: TGCGCCAGCAGCCAAGAAGAGGGAAGGGAACGTGAGCAGTTCTTC
size: NA
D: NA
V: TRBV4-3
length: 15
J: TRBJ2-1

CDR3: CASSYEVPEQYF
DNA: TGTGCCAGCAGCTATGAAGTTCCCGAGCAGTACTTC
size: NA
D: NA
V: TRBV11-1
length: 12
J: TRBJ2-7

CDR3: CATSRDSGSGNTIYF
DNA: TGTGCCACCAGCAGAGATTCAGGATCTGGAAACACCATATATTTT
size: NA
D: NA
V: TRBV15
length: 15
J: TRBJ1-3

CDR3: CASSTRTGGTPYEQYF
DNA: TGTGCCAGCAGTACCCGGACAGGGGGAACCCCCTACGAGCAGTACTTC
size: NA
D: TRBD1
V: TRBV27
length: 16
J: TRBJ2-7

CDR3: CAISEAGNNSPLHF
DNA: TGTGCCATCAGTGAGGCGGGGAACAATTCACCCCTCCACTTT
size: once
D: NA
V: TRBV10-3
length: 14
J: TRBJ1-6

CDR3: CASSLSVTGVNSPLHF
DNA: TGTGCCAGCAGCCTCTCTGTGACAGGGGTCAACTCACCCCTCCACTTT
size: few
D: TRBD1
V: TRBV7-6
length: 16
J: TRBJ1-6

CDR3: CASSVGGSYEQYF
DNA: TGTGCCAGCAGCGTAGGTGGCTCCTACGAGCAGTACTTC
size: NA
D: NA
V: TRBV9
length: 13
J: TRBJ2-7

CDR3: CASSPGGAALGSGNTIYF
DNA: TGCGCCAGCAGTCCGGGGGGGGCCGCCCTTGGCTCTGGAAACACCATATATTTT
size: NA
D: NA
V: TRBV4-1
length: 18
J: TRBJ1-3

CDR3: CASSLLQGDGYTF
DNA: TGTGCCAGCAGTTTACTTCAGGGGGATGGCTACACCTTC
size: once
D: TRBD1
V: TRBV27
length: 13
J: TRBJ1-2

CDR3: CASRTDRGLEQYF
DNA: TGTGCCAGCAGAACGGACAGGGGGCTTGAGCAGTACTTC
size: NA
D: TRBD1
V: TRBV27
length: 13
J: TRBJ2-7

CDR3: CASSLGVGYGYTF
DNA: TGTGCCAGCAGCCTAGGGGTGGGCTATGGCTACACCTTC
size: NA
D: NA
V: TRBV5-6
length: 13
J: TRBJ1-2

CDR3: CASRGSSSYEQYF
DNA: TGTGCCAGCAGAGGCAGTAGCTCCTACGAGCAGTACTTC
size: NA
D: NA
V: TRBV27
length: 13
J: TRBJ2-7

CDR3: CASSQSTYNEQFF
DNA: TGCGCCAGCAGCCAATCGACTTACAATGAGCAGTTCTTC
size: NA
D: NA
V: TRBV4-1
length: 13
J: TRBJ2-1

CDR3: CASSLGFPNSPLHF
DNA: TGTGCCAGCAGCTTAGGGTTCCCTAATTCACCCCTCCACTTT
size: NA
D: NA
V: TRBV7-9
length: 14
J: TRBJ1-6

CDR3: CASSDPATGTDTGELFF
DNA: TGTGCCAGCAGCGACCCCGCAACAGGGACCGACACCGGGGAGCTGTTTTTT
size: few
D: NA
V: TRBV9
length: 17
J: TRBJ2-2

CDR3: CAWSRGTGGYYEQYF
DNA: TGTGCCTGGAGTCGGGGGACGGGGGGTTACTACGAGCAGTACTTC
size: NA
D: TRBD2
V: TRBV30
length: 15
J: TRBJ2-7

CDR3: CASRAVDTQYF
DNA: TGTGCCAGCAGGGCCGTGGATACGCAGTATTTT
size: NA
D: NA
V: TRBV2
length: 11
J: TRBJ2-3

CDR3: CASSYVGGAYNEQFF
DNA: TGTGCCAGCAGTTACGTCGGGGGGGCCTACAATGAGCAGTTCTTC
size: NA
D: TRBD2
V: TRBV6-5
length: 15
J: TRBJ2-1

CDR3: CASSETAHPSYEQYF
DNA: TGCGCCAGCAGCGAGACTGCACACCCCTCCTACGAGCAGTACTTC
size: NA
D: NA
V: TRBV4-1
length: 15
J: TRBJ2-7

CDR3: CASSETAAAYEQYF
DNA: TGTGCCAGTAGTGAGACCGCCGCCGCCTACGAGCAGTACTTC
size: NA
D: NA
V: TRBV19
length: 14
J: TRBJ2-7

CDR3: CASSLEPPDLNSPLHF
DNA: TGTGCCAGCAGCTTGGAACCGCCGGACCTAAATTCACCCCTCCACTTT
size: NA
D: NA
V: TRBV5-8
length: 16
J: TRBJ1-6